These T cell receptor beta chains were read from a single sample in a study of identical twins. TCRdb itself ran the 5' RACE reads through MiXCR, one entry per CDR3 protein. This sample has 500,000 or so distinct CDR3 sequences, with approximately 22% found just once. The sample was also linked to a second study, of T cells expressing NK-cell markers.

Sequenced material: CD4+ T cells sorted from blood. All receptors derive from a woman younger than 30 in good health. CDR3s leave out the opening cysteine and the closing phenylalanine or tryptophan. Expanded clones get a size class; other rows say once, few or many, or leave the size out.

clone size: many; J gene: TRBJ2-1; V gene: TRBV20-1; CDR3 length: 15; CDR3 protein: SARALTSGVSYNEQF
clone size: few; J gene: TRBJ2-3; V gene: TRBV12-3/TRBV12-4; CDR3 length: 13; CDR3 protein: ASSGLGLAADTQY
clone size: few; J gene: TRBJ2-2; V gene: TRBV5-1; CDR3 length: 11; CDR3 protein: ASSSHRPGELF
clone size: few; J gene: TRBJ2-3; V gene: TRBV6-6; CDR3 length: 11; CDR3 protein: AIGGRSTDTQY
clone size: few; J gene: TRBJ1-4; V gene: TRBV20-1; CDR3 length: 8; CDR3 protein: SASAEKLF
clone size: .; J gene: TRBJ1-2; V gene: TRBV6-5; CDR3 length: 12; CDR3 protein: ASSSSGGDDGYT
clone size: many; J gene: TRBJ2-1; V gene: TRBV10-3; CDR3 length: 13; CDR3 protein: AITGGPSRYNEQF
clone size: .; J gene: TRBJ1-1; V gene: TRBV20-1; CDR3 length: 11; CDR3 protein: SARDVRGTEAF
clone size: .; J gene: TRBJ1-2; V gene: TRBV6-5; CDR3 length: 12; CDR3 protein: ASSYTPDFYGYT
clone size: .; J gene: TRBJ2-1; V gene: TRBV5-6; CDR3 length: 16; CDR3 protein: ASSPGRRGSPLNNEQF
clone size: .; J gene: TRBJ2-2; V gene: TRBV2; CDR3 length: 11; CDR3 protein: ASFAGGTGELF
clone size: .; J gene: TRBJ2-3; V gene: TRBV7-3; CDR3 length: 14; CDR3 protein: ASSLYPASGTDTQY
clone size: .; J gene: TRBJ2-7; V gene: TRBV7-2; CDR3 length: 12; CDR3 protein: ASSSRTSGNEQY
clone size: few; J gene: TRBJ2-3; V gene: TRBV20-1; CDR3 length: 14; CDR3 protein: SARPTRQVSTDTQY
clone size: .; J gene: TRBJ1-1; V gene: TRBV7-9; CDR3 length: 11; CDR3 protein: ASSSQGYTEAF
clone size: .; J gene: TRBJ1-5; V gene: TRBV20-1; CDR3 length: 13; CDR3 protein: SARRQGSVNQPQH
clone size: few; J gene: TRBJ2-1; V gene: TRBV19; CDR3 length: 12; CDR3 protein: ASSTDRLYNEQF
clone size: many; J gene: TRBJ2-6; V gene: TRBV12-3/TRBV12-4; CDR3 length: 13; CDR3 protein: ASSLGPLGTNVLT
clone size: few; J gene: TRBJ2-5; V gene: TRBV7-2; CDR3 length: 12; CDR3 protein: ASSLVSSGRAQY
clone size: many; J gene: TRBJ2-1; V gene: TRBV6-5; CDR3 length: 13; CDR3 protein: ASSYQEGSYNEQF
clone size: .; J gene: TRBJ2-1; V gene: TRBV7-2; CDR3 length: 12; CDR3 protein: ASTPGAAYNEQF
clone size: .; J gene: TRBJ2-5; V gene: TRBV20-1; CDR3 length: 11; CDR3 protein: SARRLAEETQY
clone size: .; J gene: TRBJ1-1; V gene: TRBV10-1; CDR3 length: 13; CDR3 protein: ASSDPGTGLTEAF
clone size: .; J gene: TRBJ2-1; V gene: TRBV19; CDR3 length: 13; CDR3 protein: ASFDGGTSDNEQF
clone size: many; J gene: TRBJ1-1; V gene: TRBV5-1; CDR3 length: 14; CDR3 protein: ASSLVSYGGRTEAF
clone size: few; J gene: TRBJ2-7; V gene: TRBV10-3; CDR3 length: 9; CDR3 protein: AIASYYEQY
clone size: .; J gene: TRBJ1-2; V gene: TRBV6-1; CDR3 length: 12; CDR3 protein: ASSPDKPGYGYT
clone size: few; J gene: TRBJ2-4; V gene: TRBV5-1; CDR3 length: 16; CDR3 protein: ASSHTRTGRETKNIQY
clone size: .; J gene: TRBJ2-7; V gene: TRBV9; CDR3 length: 11; CDR3 protein: ASSVRGSDEQY
clone size: .; J gene: TRBJ2-3; V gene: TRBV7-2; CDR3 length: 12; CDR3 protein: ASSRTGGPDTQY
clone size: few; J gene: TRBJ2-7; V gene: TRBV15; CDR3 length: 11; CDR3 protein: ATSANRDVEQY
clone size: few; J gene: TRBJ2-7; V gene: TRBV20-1; CDR3 length: 13; CDR3 protein: SARGTSSRGGEQY
clone size: few; J gene: TRBJ2-1; V gene: TRBV5-1; CDR3 length: 14; CDR3 protein: ASSPGGTSSYNEQF